The clone carrying this T cell receptor beta chain appeared a few times. Trimming shortened V by 4 bases and J by 6 bases, and 12 bases separated the two germline ends. CDR1 and CDR2 (germline): MNHNS, SASEGT. The CDR3 covers 14 residues. Via MiXCR, TCRdb re-called the PCR reads. The sample comprises some 54,000 clones, approximately 15% of which are singletons, and almost 3% rests with the top ten. These data are taken from a study of metastatic and nonmetastatic thyroid tumors. Nobody among the patients had been given any treatment before thyroid surgery. The origin of this receptor is a female donor with papillary thyroid cancer or a benign thyroid nodule (not recorded which). Some clones in this sample may be carry-over from other donors' samples. This chain joins TRBV6-1 and TRBJ2-2, with D unresolved. Sequencing used blood. The CDR3 coding sequence is TGTGCCAGCAGTGCCCAGGCTTGGGCCGGGGAGCTGTTTTTT. Residues: CASSAQAWAGELFF.